The rows below give T cell receptor beta chains drawn from one sample of a study of shared clonotypes between healthy human individuals. Profiled with immunoSEQ multiplex PCR; TCRdb holds only in-frame clones, not every one. The sample lists approximately 440,000 clones, 70% to 80% occurring once. Material: PBMCs. These TCRs come from a woman in her thirties or forties in good health. Some clones in this sample may be carry-over from other donors' samples. The CDR3 runs from the conserved cysteine through the conserved F or W. The D gene is left open where the match is weak. Clone size appears in some rows only: once, few, many, or a class for an expanded clone.

d_gene: TRBD1; abundance: once; j_gene: TRBJ2-7; v_gene: TRBV29-1; CDR3nt: TGCAGCGTTACCGGGACAGGGATCTACGAGCAGTACTTC; CDR3aa: CSVTGTGIYEQYF
d_gene: TRBD2; abundance: few; j_gene: TRBJ2-7; v_gene: TRBV7-9; CDR3nt: TGTGCCAGCAGCCCCTCGACTAGCGGACCTGGTCACACCACCTACGAGCAGTACTTC; CDR3aa: CASSPSTSGPGHTTYEQYF
d_gene: TRBD2; abundance: few; j_gene: TRBJ2-7; v_gene: TRBV4-2; CDR3nt: TGTGCCAGCAGCCAAGATAGCGGGAGGGCCTACGAGCAGTACTTC; CDR3aa: CASSQDSGRAYEQYF
d_gene: TRBD2; abundance: .; j_gene: TRBJ2-1; v_gene: TRBV5-1; CDR3nt: TGCGCCAGCAGCGGAACTAGCGGGAGGGCCGGGGGTGAGCAGTTCTTC; CDR3aa: CASSGTSGRAGGEQFF
d_gene: .; abundance: .; j_gene: TRBJ2-1; v_gene: TRBV5-6; CDR3nt: TGTGCCAGCAGCCCCCTTTTACAATCCTACAATGAGCAGTTCTTC; CDR3aa: CASSPLLQSYNEQFF
d_gene: .; abundance: .; j_gene: TRBJ1-2; v_gene: TRBV5-5; CDR3nt: TGTGCCAGCAGCCCCCTGACAGAGGATCGTGGCTACACCTTC; CDR3aa: CASSPLTEDRGYTF
d_gene: TRBD2; abundance: .; j_gene: TRBJ2-3; v_gene: TRBV5-1; CDR3nt: TGCGCCAGCAGCCCCGGCCCTACTAGCGGGAGGGTAGATACGCAGTATTTT; CDR3aa: CASSPGPTSGRVDTQYF
d_gene: .; abundance: .; j_gene: TRBJ1-2; v_gene: TRBV5-5; CDR3nt: TGTGCCAGCAGCTTGAGCCAGGGCTACGGCTACACCTTC; CDR3aa: CASSLSQGYGYTF
d_gene: .; abundance: many; j_gene: TRBJ2-1; v_gene: TRBV7-8; CDR3nt: TGTGCCAGCAGCTTCGGGACTTTTGGTGAGCAGTTCTTC; CDR3aa: CASSFGTFGEQFF
d_gene: .; abundance: .; j_gene: TRBJ1-5; v_gene: TRBV5-4; CDR3nt: TGTGCCAGCAGCTTGGGGCGACAGGCTCGTGCTTTCGGAAATCAGCCCCAGCATTTT; CDR3aa: CASSLGRQARAFGNQPQHF
d_gene: .; abundance: once; j_gene: TRBJ2-5; v_gene: TRBV7-3; CDR3nt: TGTGCCAGCAGCCGACTACCCCGGGAGACCCAGTACTTC; CDR3aa: CASSRLPRETQYF
d_gene: TRBD2; abundance: .; j_gene: TRBJ2-1; v_gene: TRBV11-1; CDR3nt: TGTGCCAGCAGCTTTACCGGGACTAGCGGCTACAATGAGCAGTTCTTC; CDR3aa: CASSFTGTSGYNEQFF
d_gene: .; abundance: .; j_gene: TRBJ1-1; v_gene: TRBV9; CDR3nt: TGTGCCAGCAGCCAGGACGGGTGGAACACTGAAGCTTTCTTT; CDR3aa: CASSQDGWNTEAFF
d_gene: .; abundance: .; j_gene: TRBJ1-5; v_gene: TRBV4-1; CDR3nt: TGCGCCAGCAGCCAAGCTTCGGGGCCCGGGGAGCCCCAGCATTTT; CDR3aa: CASSQASGPGEPQHF
d_gene: .; abundance: .; j_gene: TRBJ2-7; v_gene: TRBV5-1; CDR3nt: TGCGCCAGCAGCTTGTTTGGGGACCTGTACGAGCAGTACTTC; CDR3aa: CASSLFGDLYEQYF
d_gene: .; abundance: .; j_gene: TRBJ2-3; v_gene: TRBV4-1; CDR3nt: TGCGCCAGCAGCCAAGCCTTGGGCAGGACCACAGATACGCAGTATTTT; CDR3aa: CASSQALGRTTDTQYF
d_gene: .; abundance: once; j_gene: TRBJ2-2; v_gene: TRBV5-5; CDR3nt: TGTGCCAGCAGCTCCCAGACAGGCTACAACACCGGGGAGCTGTTTTTT; CDR3aa: CASSSQTGYNTGELFF
d_gene: .; abundance: medium-sized; j_gene: TRBJ1-1; v_gene: TRBV6-6; CDR3nt: TGTGCCAGCAGTCGAACAGAGAACACTGAAGCTTTCTTT; CDR3aa: CASSRTENTEAFF
d_gene: TRBD1; abundance: .; j_gene: TRBJ1-1; v_gene: TRBV19; CDR3nt: TGTGCCAGTAGTATGACAGGGGGCGAAGCTTTCTTT; CDR3aa: CASSMTGGEAFF
d_gene: TRBD1; abundance: .; j_gene: TRBJ2-5; v_gene: TRBV7-9; CDR3nt: TGTGCCAGCAGCCCCAAACCCGGGACAGGAAAACAAGAGACCCAGTACTTC; CDR3aa: CASSPKPGTGKQETQYF
d_gene: .; abundance: .; j_gene: TRBJ1-2; v_gene: TRBV6-6; CDR3nt: TGTGCCAGCAGTAACCTGGGGCCGGGGGGCTACACCTTC; CDR3aa: CASSNLGPGGYTF
d_gene: .; abundance: .; j_gene: TRBJ2-6; v_gene: TRBV5-1; CDR3nt: TGCGCCAGCAGCTTAGGGCAGTCTGGGGCCAACGTCCTGACTTTC; CDR3aa: CASSLGQSGANVLTF
d_gene: .; abundance: .; j_gene: TRBJ1-5; v_gene: TRBV19; CDR3nt: TGTGCCAGTAGTATAGGAGGGGGGGGCGGCAATCAGCCCCAGCATTTT; CDR3aa: CASSIGGGGGNQPQHF
d_gene: .; abundance: once; j_gene: TRBJ2-1; v_gene: TRBV28; CDR3nt: TGTGCCAGCAGTTCGCGAGGGACTCAGTTCTTC; CDR3aa: CASSSRGTQFF
d_gene: .; abundance: .; j_gene: TRBJ2-7; v_gene: TRBV29-1; CDR3nt: TGCAGCGCAACCGGGACAAGCTCCTACGAGCAGTACTTC; CDR3aa: CSATGTSSYEQYF
d_gene: .; abundance: .; j_gene: TRBJ1-1; v_gene: TRBV10-3; CDR3nt: TGTGCCATCAGTGAGTTAGGGGGGAGGTCCGGGCTCGCTGAAGCTTTCTTT; CDR3aa: CAISELGGRSGLAEAFF
d_gene: .; abundance: .; j_gene: TRBJ1-1; v_gene: TRBV5-1; CDR3nt: TGCGCCAGCAGCTCTCACTCAGGGATTACGAACACTGAAGCTTTCTTT; CDR3aa: CASSSHSGITNTEAFF
d_gene: .; abundance: .; j_gene: TRBJ2-1; v_gene: TRBV20-1; CDR3nt: TGCAGTGGTCAAAGAGCAATTGAGCAGTTCTTC; CDR3aa: CSGQRAIEQFF
d_gene: TRBD2; abundance: few; j_gene: TRBJ2-7; v_gene: TRBV7-2; CDR3nt: TGTGCCAGCAGCCCCAGACTAGCGGGAGAAGAGCAGTACTTC; CDR3aa: CASSPRLAGEEQYF
d_gene: .; abundance: .; j_gene: TRBJ2-5; v_gene: TRBV9; CDR3nt: TGTGCCAGCAACCGAGAGGGGGAGACCCAGTACTTC; CDR3aa: CASNREGETQYF
d_gene: .; abundance: .; j_gene: TRBJ1-2; v_gene: TRBV27; CDR3nt: TGTGCCAGCAGACCAGTATCGGTCGACTATGGCTACACCTTC; CDR3aa: CASRPVSVDYGYTF
d_gene: TRBD1; abundance: few; j_gene: TRBJ1-5; v_gene: TRBV2; CDR3nt: TGTGCCAGCAGCGGCGACAGGGGGCCTGCCAATCAGCCCCAGCATTTT; CDR3aa: CASSGDRGPANQPQHF
d_gene: TRBD2; abundance: .; j_gene: TRBJ2-1; v_gene: TRBV6-4; CDR3nt: TGTGCCAGCAGTGAGGCTAGCGGGGGAGGCAATGAGCAGTTCTTC; CDR3aa: CASSEASGGGNEQFF
d_gene: .; abundance: .; j_gene: TRBJ2-7; v_gene: TRBV2; CDR3nt: TGTGCCAGCGGTGGACATACAGCCTACGAGCAGTACTTC; CDR3aa: CASGGHTAYEQYF
d_gene: TRBD2; abundance: .; j_gene: TRBJ2-7; v_gene: TRBV15; CDR3nt: TGTGCCACCAGCAGACTGGGGACTAACGGAACCTACGAGCAGTACTTC; CDR3aa: CATSRLGTNGTYEQYF
d_gene: TRBD1; abundance: .; j_gene: TRBJ2-1; v_gene: TRBV9; CDR3nt: TGTGCCAGCAGCGTACGAGGGGACAGCTCCTACAATGAGCAGTTCTTC; CDR3aa: CASSVRGDSSYNEQFF
d_gene: TRBD2; abundance: once; j_gene: TRBJ2-7; v_gene: TRBV28; CDR3nt: TGTGCCAGCAGCCCCTCGGGGGGGACCTACGAGCAGTACTTC; CDR3aa: CASSPSGGTYEQYF
d_gene: .; abundance: .; j_gene: TRBJ1-3; v_gene: TRBV10-3; CDR3nt: TGTGCCATCAGCCGCAGGGAGTCGGGCAACACCATATATTTT; CDR3aa: CAISRRESGNTIYF
d_gene: TRBD2; abundance: few; j_gene: TRBJ2-7; v_gene: TRBV18; CDR3nt: TGTGCCAGCTCACCCCCTAGCGGGATTTCTTACGAGCAGTACTTC; CDR3aa: CASSPPSGISYEQYF
d_gene: .; abundance: .; j_gene: TRBJ2-2; v_gene: TRBV14; CDR3nt: TGTGCCAGCAGCCTCCTGGGTAGCCCCACCGGGGAGCTGTTTTTT; CDR3aa: CASSLLGSPTGELFF
d_gene: TRBD2; abundance: .; j_gene: TRBJ2-7; v_gene: TRBV4-2; CDR3nt: TGTGCCAGCAGCCAAGAGGGGACTAGCGGGAGTTCCTACGAGCAGTACTTC; CDR3aa: CASSQEGTSGSSYEQYF
d_gene: .; abundance: many; j_gene: TRBJ2-7; v_gene: TRBV30; CDR3nt: TGTGCCTGGAGTGTACTTGGTTCGGGCGAGCAGTACTTC; CDR3aa: CAWSVLGSGEQYF
d_gene: .; abundance: .; j_gene: TRBJ2-5; v_gene: TRBV7-9; CDR3nt: TGTGCCAGCAGCTTCACGGAGGGTCAGGGTTTTGAGACCCAGTACTTC; CDR3aa: CASSFTEGQGFETQYF
d_gene: TRBD1; abundance: .; j_gene: TRBJ2-7; v_gene: TRBV15; CDR3nt: TGTGCCACCAGCAACCGCCGGGACAGGGGTACGGACGAGCAGTACTTC; CDR3aa: CATSNRRDRGTDEQYF
d_gene: TRBD2; abundance: .; j_gene: TRBJ2-5; v_gene: TRBV5-1; CDR3nt: TGCGCCAGCGGGCTGAGTAGCGGGAGGTTCGGAGAGACCCAGTACTTC; CDR3aa: CASGLSSGRFGETQYF
d_gene: .; abundance: .; j_gene: TRBJ2-6; v_gene: TRBV5-1; CDR3nt: TGCGCCAGCAGCTGGGGGGACACGATCGGGGCCAACGTCCTGACTTTC; CDR3aa: CASSWGDTIGANVLTF
d_gene: .; abundance: .; j_gene: TRBJ1-2; v_gene: TRBV19; CDR3nt: TGTGCCAGTAGTATAGTGGGGCAGGGGCCTGGCTACACCTTC; CDR3aa: CASSIVGQGPGYTF
d_gene: TRBD2; abundance: .; j_gene: TRBJ2-2; v_gene: TRBV11-3; CDR3nt: TGTGCCAGCAGCTCGCTAGCGGCCGGGGAGCTGTTTTTT; CDR3aa: CASSSLAAGELFF
d_gene: .; abundance: many; j_gene: TRBJ1-2; v_gene: TRBV18; CDR3nt: TGTGCCAGCTCAGTCCGACAGGATCCGGCGAACTATGGCTACACCTTC; CDR3aa: CASSVRQDPANYGYTF
d_gene: TRBD2; abundance: .; j_gene: TRBJ2-7; v_gene: TRBV18; CDR3nt: TGTGCCAGCTCATCGGGGACTAGCGGATACGAGCAGTACTTC; CDR3aa: CASSSGTSGYEQYF
d_gene: .; abundance: .; j_gene: TRBJ1-2; v_gene: TRBV30; CDR3nt: TGTGCCTGGAGTGTTGGGGGCCCCCATAGCTACACCTTC; CDR3aa: CAWSVGGPHSYTF
d_gene: .; abundance: .; j_gene: TRBJ1-2; v_gene: TRBV5-5; CDR3nt: TGTGCCAGCAGCTTACGGCCTCCTGGGGGAAGAGGGTATGGCTACACCTTC; CDR3aa: CASSLRPPGGRGYGYTF
d_gene: TRBD1; abundance: .; j_gene: TRBJ2-1; v_gene: TRBV6-4; CDR3nt: TGTGCCAGCAGGGGGGACAGGTACAATGAGCAGTTCTTC; CDR3aa: CASRGDRYNEQFF
d_gene: .; abundance: .; j_gene: TRBJ2-6; v_gene: TRBV7-2; CDR3nt: TGTGCCAGCAGCTTAGGGGTTCCCCCTGGGGCCAACGTCCTGACTTTC; CDR3aa: CASSLGVPPGANVLTF
d_gene: TRBD1; abundance: few; j_gene: TRBJ2-1; v_gene: TRBV28; CDR3nt: TGTGCCAGCAGTCGGACAGGGTACAATGAGCAGTTCTTC; CDR3aa: CASSRTGYNEQFF
d_gene: .; abundance: .; j_gene: TRBJ2-2; v_gene: TRBV9; CDR3nt: TGTGCCAGCAGCCCCGCCACCGGGGAGCTGTTTTTT; CDR3aa: CASSPATGELFF
d_gene: .; abundance: .; j_gene: TRBJ2-2; v_gene: TRBV5-8; CDR3nt: TGTGCCAGCAGCTTGGAGGGGGCCGGGGAGCTGTTTTTT; CDR3aa: CASSLEGAGELFF